This T cell receptor (beta chain) derives from a study of blood T cells in healthy people across ages. This clonotype was found a few times. Then a second PCR, running about 6 to 11 cycles, was carried out with a sample-barcoded 5' primer and a J-beta primer mix. Each sample provided no less than 2.5 million CDR3-containing paired-end reads. TCRdb recomputed calls from the 5' RACE reads with MiXCR, one row per CDR3 protein. The table records about 690,000 distinct CDR3 sequences, around 43% of them present only once. V dropped 7 bases and J dropped 4 bases, with 10 bases sitting between them. Per the germline V gene, CDR1 is MNHEY and CDR2 is SVGEGT. The CDR3 has 12 residues.

This receptor was obtained from a man older than 75 in good health. The V gene is TRBV6-2 or TRBV6-3, the J gene TRBJ2-5; TRBD2 might be the D (5 bases). Material: blood. The CDR3 coding sequence is TGTGCCAGCAAACTAGGTGGAGAGACCCAGTACTTC. Its translation is CASKLGGETQYF.